The clone carrying this T cell receptor (beta chain) came up once. What it binds is not known. These data are taken from a study of OX40 agonist ivuxolimab in advanced cancers. At the level of the study: Prior anti-PD-1, anti-PD-L1 or anti-CTLA-4 therapy was allowed; about 39% had some. Three individuals attained partial responses, comprising one hepatocellular carcinoma case and two cutaneous melanoma cases.

Sequencing used immunoSEQ multiplex PCR; TCRdb keeps in-frame clones, though not all of them. Of about 100,000 clones in the sample, over 75% were seen once. General study results and limits: Compared with CD4+, CD8+ T cells on average had more expanded clones.

V lost 0 bases, J lost 8 bases, and 9 bases stayed unmatched. The CDR3 spans 16 residues. In germline, CDR1 is LNHDA, CDR2 SQIVND (reference sequence). The receptor was isolated from an adult with an advanced solid tumor such as melanoma, head and neck, liver or kidney cancer. This chain joins TRBV19 and TRBJ1-4, with 7 bases fitting TRBD1. Here the sequenced sample was CD4+ or CD8+ T cells sorted from blood, taken in a trial of the OX40 agonist ivuxolimab. The CDR3 spells CASSIERGRRGEKLFF. CDR3 sequence (DNA): TGTGCCAGTAGTATAGAGAGGGGGCGACGAGGAGAAAAACTGTTTTTT. Complete variable domain (other parts from reference TRBV19 and TRBJ1-4): DGGITQSPKYLFRKEGQNVTLSCEQNLNHDAMYWYRQDPGQGLRLIYYSQIVNDFQKGDIAEGYSVSREKKESFPLTVTSAQKNPTAFYLCASSIERGRRGEKLFFGSGTQLSVL.